Each of the 26 T cell receptor beta chains below was sequenced from the same sample in a study of shared clonotypes between healthy human individuals. The table came from immunoSEQ multiplex PCR; TCRdb's copy has only in-frame clones and leaves some out. The sample holds 2 million to 2.5 million clones; approximately 96% are singletons and the top ten take roughly 0.13%. Sample: naive CD4+ T cells sorted from blood. Subset described: CD45RA+ positively selected. The source of these receptors is a man in his late teens or twenties in good health.

The chain has TRBV28 and TRBJ1-1; no firm D call. This CDR3 region has 17 residues. CDR1 is MDHEN and CDR2 is SYDVKM in the germline V gene. Trimming stripped 2 bases from V and 2 bases from J, with 18 bases between. The CDR3: CASSLGASLDPNTEAFF. The CDR3 DNA reads as TGTGCCAGCAGTTTAGGAGCGAGTCTCGATCCCAACACTGAAGCTTTCTTT. The whole variable domain, filled in from reference TRBV28 and TRBJ1-1, reads DVKVTQSSRYLVKRTGEKVFLECVQDMDHENMFWYRQDPGLGLRLIYFSYDVKMKEKGDIPEGYSVSREKKERFSLILESASTNQTSMYLCASSLGASLDPNTEAFFGQGTRLTVV.

This clone has more than one count but fewer than ten. The rearrangement links TRBV5-1 to TRBJ1-2, with D hard to call. Germline-derived CDR1 and CDR2 are SGHRS and YFSETQ. CDR3 length: 16 amino acids. The V gene lost 0 bases and the J gene lost 4 bases, with 16 bases spanning the gap. DNA of the CDR3: TGCGCCAGCAGCTTGGAGGCAAGTGGAGGATCCTATGGCTACACCTTC. This sequence encodes CASSLEASGGSYGYTF.

The rearrangement links TRBV28 to TRBJ2-7; 9 bases line up with TRBD1. This CDR3 spans 12 amino acids. CDR1 is MDHEN, CDR2 SYDVKM, per germline. The junction had 1 base not matched to a gene; V was cut back by 5 bases and J by 5 bases. This CDR3 reads CASSTGGNEQYF. In DNA, the CDR3 is TGTGCCAGCAGTACAGGGGGCAACGAGCAGTACTTC.

The chain has TRBV2 and TRBJ2-7; D remains ambiguous. V lost 9 bases to trimming and J lost 0 bases, with 9 bases between them. This CDR3 comprises 12 residues. CDR1 and CDR2 from the germline V gene are SNHLY and FYNNEI. The CDR3 spells CASRAGSYEQYF. The CDR3 DNA reads TGTGCCAGTCGGGCAGGCTCCTACGAGCAGTACTTC.

The rearrangement joins TRBV7-2 to TRBJ1-2; D not resolved. Germline loops: CDR1 SGHTA, CDR2 FQGNSA. Trimming pared 5 bases from V and 2 bases from J, leaving 12 bases between. CDR3 length: 14 residues. CDR3 in amino acids: CASSPAPGNYGYTF. The CDR3 DNA reads TGTGCCAGCAGCCCCGCTCCGGGGAACTATGGCTACACCTTC.

The J gene is TRBJ1-1, the V gene TRBV30; TRBD1 might be the D (5 bases). The CDR3 length is 16 residues. Germline V lookup: CDR1 GTSNPN, CDR2 SVGIG (reference sequence). Trimming removed 8 bases from V and 4 bases from J, with 26 bases in between. Here the CDR3 reads CARGPGKGYRSTEAFF. The CDR3 coding sequence is TGTGCCCGGGGTCCAGGAAAGGGGTATCGAAGCACTGAAGCTTTCTTT.

J is TRBJ2-4 and V is TRBV25-1; the D gene is possibly TRBD1 (5 bases). Trimming left V 4 bases short and J 1 base short, with 14 bases between. Germline CDR1 MGHDK, CDR2 SYGVNS. The CDR3 sequence is 16 residues long. CDR3 nucleotides: TGTGCCAGCAGTGCCACCGACAAGGGGGCCAAAAACATTCAGTACTTC. It codes for CASSATDKGAKNIQYF.

The V call is TRBV7-2, the J call TRBJ1-1, with TRBD1 as a possible D gene (6 bases). The CDR3 has 14 amino acids. CDR1 is SGHTA, CDR2 FQGNSA, per germline. The V end was cut by 8 bases, the J end by 2 bases, with 15 bases between. CDR3 loop: CASDLGGPNTEAFF. DNA for the CDR3: TGTGCCAGCGATCTCGGGGGGCCCAACACTGAAGCTTTCTTT.

This chain joins TRBV6-1 and TRBJ2-4, with 12 bases matching TRBD2. CDR1 is MNHNS, CDR2 SASEGT, per germline. The J segment lost 2 bases and the V segment lost 6 bases, leaving 2 bases of the junction unmatched. There are 15 residues in the CDR3. In nucleotides, the CDR3 is TGTGCCAGCAGCCTAGCGGGAGGGTCCAAAAACATTCAGTACTTC. It encodes CASSLAGGSKNIQYF.

This clone was seen once. This chain uses TRBV7-9 with TRBJ1-2; D is perhaps TRBD1 (5 bases). CDR1 SEHNR and CDR2 FQNEAQ come from the germline V gene (reference sequence). The V gene lost 0 bases and the J gene lost 7 bases, with 6 bases spanning the gap. The CDR3 consists of 12 residues. DNA of the CDR3: TGTGCCAGCAGCTTAGCCGACAGTGGCTACACCTTC. Translation: CASSLADSGYTF.

The chain couples TRBV19 to TRBJ1-5; 8 nucleotides align to TRBD1. Germline CDR1 LNHDA, CDR2 SQIVND (reference sequence). V was pared by 4 bases and J by 4 bases, with 9 bases of the junction left unmatched. This CDR3 contains 16 residues. CDR3 coding DNA: TGTGCCAGTAGTACCCACACCGGGACAGGTAATCAGCCCCAGCATTTT. Its protein is CASSTHTGTGNQPQHF.

This clone was found once. CDR3 sequence reads: CSALAGGYNEQFF. CDR3 bases: TGCAGCGCCTTAGCGGGGGGCTACAATGAGCAGTTCTTC. V usage is TRBV29-1 and J usage is TRBJ2-1, with 10 positions matching TRBD2. Per germline, CDR1 SQVTM and CDR2 ANQGSEA. The CDR3 consists of 13 residues. J lost 3 bases, V lost 7 bases, and 3 bases had no gene match.

This chain uses TRBV5-3 with TRBJ1-5; 8 bases are a match to TRBD1. TRBV5-3 is filed as an ORF, its function uncertain. This CDR3 is 14 amino acids long. J lost 3 bases, V lost 3 bases, and 2 bases had no gene match. CDR3 sequence: CARSSDRVNQPQHF. The CDR3 DNA follows: TGTGCCAGAAGCTCGGACAGGGTCAATCAGCCCCAGCATTTT.

The V call is TRBV9, the J call TRBJ1-1; possibly TRBD1 for D (5 bases). Germline values: CDR1 SGDLS, CDR2 YYNGEE. V was clipped by 0 bases and J by 7 bases, with 16 bases between them. The CDR3 consists of 15 residues. This CDR3 is CASSVVSSGVGEAFF. CDR3 nucleotide sequence: TGTGCCAGCAGCGTAGTATCTTCGGGGGTGGGTGAAGCTTTCTTT.

The J gene is TRBJ1-3, the V gene TRBV6-1, with D tentatively TRBD1 (5 bases). V was pared by 5 bases and J by 3 bases, with 14 bases between. Germline V gives CDR1 MNHNS, CDR2 SASEGT. CDR3 length equals 15 residues. DNA for the CDR3: TGTGCCAGCAGTAACATGCAGGGAGGTGGAAACACCATATATTTT. As protein: CASSNMQGGGNTIYF.

This chain uses TRBV10-3 with TRBJ2-3, with TRBD2 as a possible D gene (7 bases). The CDR3 consists of 15 residues. Per the germline V gene, CDR1 is ENHRY and CDR2 is SYGVKD. Deletions cut 4 bases from V and 6 bases from J, with 17 bases between. The CDR3 DNA reads TGTGCCATCAGTGGAAGAGGGGGGGAGGTGGATACGCAGTATTTT. Translated, it gives CAISGRGGEVDTQYF.

The chain couples TRBV4-2 to TRBJ1-2; D unclear. CDR3 size: 14 residues. Germline V CDR1 and CDR2: LGHNA, YNFKEQ. The V end lost 0 bases, the J end lost 7 bases, and 12 bases lay between the germline ends. The CDR3 here is CASSQEGGGGGYTF. In DNA form, the CDR3 reads TGTGCCAGCAGCCAAGAGGGAGGCGGTGGTGGCTACACCTTC.

The chain is built from TRBV28 and TRBJ2-7, with D perhaps matching TRBD1 (6 bases). Germline V gives CDR1 MDHEN, CDR2 SYDVKM. This CDR3 contains 14 residues. V gave up 5 bases and J gave up 5 bases, with 16 bases separating them. This CDR3 reads CASSRTTGFNEQYF. The CDR3 nucleotides are TGTGCCAGCAGTCGAACCACAGGGTTCAACGAGCAGTACTTC. Variable domain in full (rest from reference TRBV28 and TRBJ2-7): DVKVTQSSRYLVKRTGEKVFLECVQDMDHENMFWYRQDPGLGLRLIYFSYDVKMKEKGDIPEGYSVSREKKERFSLILESASTNQTSMYLCASSRTTGFNEQYFGPGTRLTVT.

The CDR3 reads CASSKVTGVPQETQYF. In DNA, the CDR3 is TGTGCCAGTAGTAAGGTCACAGGGGTACCCCAAGAGACCCAGTACTTC. The chain is built from TRBV19 and TRBJ2-5, with 7 bases lining up with TRBD1. Trimming at V came to 4 bases and at J to 1 base, leaving 9 bases not matched to a gene. This CDR3 spans 16 amino acids. Germline CDR1 and CDR2: LNHDA and SQIVND (reference sequence).

Here the CDR3 reads CSVLAEYIQYF. CDR3 nucleotide sequence: TGCAGTGTTTTAGCGGAATACATTCAGTACTTC. The chain couples TRBV20-1 to TRBJ2-4; the D gene is possibly TRBD2 (6 bases). Germline V gene data show CDR1 as DFQATT and CDR2 as SNEGSKA (reference sequence). The CDR3 consists of 11 residues. The V gene lost 7 bases and the J gene lost 8 bases, with 12 bases spanning the gap.

The V gene is TRBV5-1, the J gene TRBJ2-7; weak D call: TRBD2 (5 bases). The CDR3 runs to 11 residues. Germline CDR1 is SGHRS and CDR2 is YFSETQ. With 2 bases removed from V and 7 bases from J, the gap between germline ends came to 7 bases. CDR3 protein: CASSFGVEQYF. The DNA for the CDR3 is TGCGCCAGCAGCTTCGGGGTTGAGCAGTACTTC.

Written as DNA, the CDR3 is TGTGCCAGCAGCTTAGTTGTCGCTAGCGGGGGCCTCAATGAGCAGTTCTTC. Protein sequence: CASSLVVASGGLNEQFF. The chain joins TRBV7-9 to TRBJ2-1; 10 bases match TRBD2. This CDR3 comprises 17 residues. Per the germline V gene, CDR1 is SEHNR and CDR2 is FQNEAQ (reference sequence). Germline trimming cut 1 base from V and 6 bases from J; bases unmatched to any gene: 9.

This chain joins TRBV6-5 and TRBJ2-2; TRBD2 aligns across 10 bases. V trimming: 0 bases; J trimming: 7 bases; junction bases outside the gene matches: 5. CDR3 length equals 16 residues. Germline CDR1 reads MNHEY; CDR2 reads SVGAGI. Here the CDR3 reads CASSYSGLAGVGELFF. In nucleotides, the CDR3 is TGTGCCAGCAGTTACTCGGGTCTAGCGGGAGTCGGGGAGCTGTTTTTT.

The chain recombines TRBV30 with TRBJ1-4; TRBD1 agrees at 7 bases. The CDR3 has 11 amino acids. J lost 7 bases, V lost 4 bases, and 0 bases had no gene match. Germline V gives CDR1 GTSNPN, CDR2 SVGIG (reference sequence). The CDR3 loop is CAWKGAEKLFF. CDR3 coding DNA: TGTGCCTGGAAGGGGGCTGAAAAACTGTTTTTT.

Points on this clone: This same CDR3 is encoded by further DNA sequences in the sample. V gene TRBV6-5 combines with J gene TRBJ1-1; perhaps TRBD1 as D (5 bases). This CDR3 contains 14 residues. Trimming removed 2 bases at V and 0 bases at J, with 7 bases between. Germline values: CDR1 MNHEY, CDR2 SVGAGI. The CDR3 sequence: CASSYGALNTEAFF. The CDR3 DNA sequence: TGTGCCAGCAGTTACGGGGCCTTGAACACTGAAGCTTTCTTT.

V gene TRBV5-6 combines with J gene TRBJ2-7; 7 nucleotides align to TRBD1. Trimming removed 4 bases from V and 3 bases from J; junction bases left unmatched: 10. Germline assignment: CDR1 SGHDT and CDR2 YYEEEE. This CDR3 has 15 residues. The CDR3 protein is CASSPSRAGGYEQYF. CDR3 bases: TGTGCCAGCAGCCCCTCACGGGCAGGGGGCTACGAGCAGTACTTC.